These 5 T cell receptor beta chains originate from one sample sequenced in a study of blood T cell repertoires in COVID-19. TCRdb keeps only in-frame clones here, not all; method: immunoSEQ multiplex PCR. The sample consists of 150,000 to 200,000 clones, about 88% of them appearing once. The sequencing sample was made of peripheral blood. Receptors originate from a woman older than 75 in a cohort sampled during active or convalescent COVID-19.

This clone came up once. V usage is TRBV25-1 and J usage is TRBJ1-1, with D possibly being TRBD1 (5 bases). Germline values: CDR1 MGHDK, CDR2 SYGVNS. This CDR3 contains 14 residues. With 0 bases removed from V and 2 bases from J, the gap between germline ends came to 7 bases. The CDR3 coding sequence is TGTGCCAGCAGTGAATACACAGGAAACACTGAAGCTTTCTTT. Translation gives CASSEYTGNTEAFF.

The CDR3 DNA follows: TGTGCCAGCAGCCAACGACTCGCCGCCGATGAGCAGTTCTTC. Its translation: CASSQRLAADEQFF. The genes are TRBV14 and TRBJ2-1; D is unclear. Germline CDR1 SGHDN, CDR2 FVKESK. The V end was cut by 2 bases, the J end by 8 bases, with 13 bases between. This CDR3 contains 14 residues.

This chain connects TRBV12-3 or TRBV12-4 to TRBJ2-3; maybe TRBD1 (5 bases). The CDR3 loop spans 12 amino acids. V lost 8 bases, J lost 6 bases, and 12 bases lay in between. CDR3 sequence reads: CASQGRRDTQYF. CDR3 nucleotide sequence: TGTGCCAGCCAGGGCAGGCGTGATACGCAGTATTTT.

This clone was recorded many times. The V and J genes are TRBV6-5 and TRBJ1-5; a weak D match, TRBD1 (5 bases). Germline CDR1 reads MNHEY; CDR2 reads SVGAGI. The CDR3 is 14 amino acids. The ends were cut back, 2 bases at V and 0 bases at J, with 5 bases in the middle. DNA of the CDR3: TGTGCCAGCAGTTACCAGGGTAGCAATCAGCCCCAGCATTTT. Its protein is CASSYQGSNQPQHF.

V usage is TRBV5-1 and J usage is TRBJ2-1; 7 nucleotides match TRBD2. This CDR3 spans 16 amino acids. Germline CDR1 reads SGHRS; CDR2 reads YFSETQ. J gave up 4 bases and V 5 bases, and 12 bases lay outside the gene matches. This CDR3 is CASSNGGSGTYNEQFF. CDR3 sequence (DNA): TGCGCCAGCAGTAACGGCGGCAGCGGGACTTACAATGAGCAGTTCTTC.